This record looks at one T cell receptor beta chain sequence and its context. The germline CDR1 and CDR2 sequences are SGHTA and FQGNSA. The CDR3 has 13 amino acids. V trimming: 1 base; J trimming: 10 bases; junction bases outside the gene matches: 5. Time point denoted: sample taken at primary tumor resection. The input material, whole RNA from tumor, nontumor lung or frozen PBMC, was sequenced unsorted. The data originate from a study of spatial heterogeneity in lung cancer. About the study: Each unique TCR and UMI combination was seen more than ten times on average in raw reads.

A unique molecular identifier was carried by every single TCR cDNA molecule. TCRdb used MiXCR to reprocess the 5' RACE reads, holding one entry per CDR3 protein. The sample lists roughly 15,000 distinct CDR3 sequences; over 6.5% were seen once. Sequencing used PBMCs, obtained at surgery. This sequence joins TRBV7-2 and TRBJ2-7; 9 bases match TRBD2. The receptor was derived from a female donor with early-stage non-small cell lung cancer. This chain's CDR3 is CASSLEPSGEQYF. CDR3 nucleotide sequence: TGTGCCAGCAGCTTAGAGCCTAGCGGGGAACAGTACTTC.